This T cell receptor (beta chain) comes out of a study of CD8 T cells in Susac syndrome. Roughly 0.45 to 1 ug RNA was reverse transcribed with random hexamers. The authors amplified TCR beta CDR3 across 54 Vbeta and 13 Jbeta using immunoSEQ multiplex PCR. TCRdb itself ran the immunoSEQ multiplex PCR reads through MiXCR, one entry per CDR3 protein. The data contain 140,000 or so distinct CDR3 sequences, 94% of them singletons. The CDR3 is 12 residues long. Trimming removed 6 bases from V and 0 bases from J; junction bases left unmatched: 2. Germline CDR1 and CDR2: DFQATT and SNEGSKA (reference sequence). Controls comprised healthy donors matched for age and sex. TEMRA cells were enriched by FACS, while CD8+ and CD4+ T cells were obtained through a negative isolation that was performed magnetically.

Sequenced material: CD4+ T cells from PBMCs. The source is a human donor in good health. The rearrangement uses TRBV20-1 and TRBJ2-7; 7 nucleotides align to TRBD1. The CDR3 coding sequence is TGCAGTGCAGGACAGGTCTCCTACGAGCAGTACTTC. This sequence encodes CSAGQVSYEQYF.